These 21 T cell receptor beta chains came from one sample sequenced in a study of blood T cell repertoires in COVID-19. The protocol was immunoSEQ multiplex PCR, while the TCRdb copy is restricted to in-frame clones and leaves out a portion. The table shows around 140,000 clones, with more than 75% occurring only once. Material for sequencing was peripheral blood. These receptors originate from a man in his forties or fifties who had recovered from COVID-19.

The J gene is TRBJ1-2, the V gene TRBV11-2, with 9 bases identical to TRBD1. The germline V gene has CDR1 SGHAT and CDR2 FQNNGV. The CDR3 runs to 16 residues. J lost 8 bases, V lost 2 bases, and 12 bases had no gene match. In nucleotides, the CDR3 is TGTGCCAGCAGCTTAAGGACGGGACAGGGCACCCGAGGCTACACCTTC. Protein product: CASSLRTGQGTRGYTF.

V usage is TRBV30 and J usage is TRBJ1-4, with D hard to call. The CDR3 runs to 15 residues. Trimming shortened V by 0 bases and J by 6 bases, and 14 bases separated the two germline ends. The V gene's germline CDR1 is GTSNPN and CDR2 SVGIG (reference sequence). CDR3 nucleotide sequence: TGTGCCTGGAGTGTACGGGGAAGGGTGGATGAAAAACTGTTTTTT. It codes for CAWSVRGRVDEKLFF.

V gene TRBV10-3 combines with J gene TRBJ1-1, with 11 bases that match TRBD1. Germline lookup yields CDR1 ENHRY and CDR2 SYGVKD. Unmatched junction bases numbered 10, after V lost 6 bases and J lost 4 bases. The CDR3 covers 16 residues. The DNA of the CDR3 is TGTGCCATCAGCCCCGGACAGGGGGCACGTGGCACTGAAGCTTTCTTT. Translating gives CAISPGQGARGTEAFF.

DNA for the CDR3: TGTGCCAGCAGCGTGGGACTAGCGGGGGGGAATGAGCAGTTCTTC. Translating gives CASSVGLAGGNEQFF. The rearrangement joins TRBV9 to TRBJ2-1; 16 bases fit TRBD2. Germline CDR1 reads SGDLS; CDR2 reads YYNGEE. The CDR3 is 15 amino acids. V gave up 2 bases and J gave up 7 bases; unmatched junction bases: 0.

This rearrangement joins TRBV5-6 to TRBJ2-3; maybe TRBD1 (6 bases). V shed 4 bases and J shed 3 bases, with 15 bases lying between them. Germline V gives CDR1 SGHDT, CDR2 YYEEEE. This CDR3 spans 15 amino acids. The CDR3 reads CASSATGLSTDTQYF. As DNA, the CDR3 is TGTGCCAGCAGCGCAACAGGGCTATCAACAGATACGCAGTATTTT.

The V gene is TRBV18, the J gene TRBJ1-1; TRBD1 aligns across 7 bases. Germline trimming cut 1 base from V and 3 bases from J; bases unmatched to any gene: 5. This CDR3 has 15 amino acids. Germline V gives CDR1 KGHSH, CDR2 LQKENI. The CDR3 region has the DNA TGTGCCAGCTCACCACTTACAGGGGTGCACACTGAAGCTTTCTTT. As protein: CASSPLTGVHTEAFF.

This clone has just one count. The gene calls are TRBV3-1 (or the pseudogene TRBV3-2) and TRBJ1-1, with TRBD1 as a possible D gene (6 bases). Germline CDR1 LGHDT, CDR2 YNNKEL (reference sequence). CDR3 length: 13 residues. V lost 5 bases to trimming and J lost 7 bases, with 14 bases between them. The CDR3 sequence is CASSVSWTVEAFF. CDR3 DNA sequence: TGTGCCAGCAGCGTATCTTGGACAGTTGAAGCTTTCTTT.

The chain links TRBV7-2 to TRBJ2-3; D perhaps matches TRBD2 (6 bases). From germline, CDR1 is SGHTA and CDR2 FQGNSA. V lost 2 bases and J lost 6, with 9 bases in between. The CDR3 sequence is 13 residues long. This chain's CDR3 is CASSLNRGDTQYF. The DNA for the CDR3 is TGTGCCAGCAGCTTAAATCGGGGGGATACGCAGTATTTT.

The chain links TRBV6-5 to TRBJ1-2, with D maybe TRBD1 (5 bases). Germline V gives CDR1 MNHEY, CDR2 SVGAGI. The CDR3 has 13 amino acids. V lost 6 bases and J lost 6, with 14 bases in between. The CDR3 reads CASRSSSGDGYTF. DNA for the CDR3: TGTGCCAGCAGGTCCAGTTCGGGGGATGGCTACACCTTC.

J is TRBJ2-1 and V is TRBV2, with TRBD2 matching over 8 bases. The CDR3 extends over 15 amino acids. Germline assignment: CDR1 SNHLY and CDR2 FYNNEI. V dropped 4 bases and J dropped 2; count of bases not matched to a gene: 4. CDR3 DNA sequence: TGTGCCAGCAGTGTTGACGGGGGGGCCTACAATGAGCAGTTCTTC. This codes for CASSVDGGAYNEQFF.

The CDR3 DNA follows: TGTGCCAGCAGTTACTCGGACAGGGGGCGGAATGAGCAGTTCTTC. Its translation is CASSYSDRGRNEQFF. V usage is TRBV6-6 and J usage is TRBJ2-1; 11 nucleotides agree with TRBD1. This CDR3 comprises 15 residues. Trimming cost V 0 bases and J 7 bases; bases outside gene matches: 2. Germline V gives CDR1 MNHNY, CDR2 SVGAGI (reference sequence).

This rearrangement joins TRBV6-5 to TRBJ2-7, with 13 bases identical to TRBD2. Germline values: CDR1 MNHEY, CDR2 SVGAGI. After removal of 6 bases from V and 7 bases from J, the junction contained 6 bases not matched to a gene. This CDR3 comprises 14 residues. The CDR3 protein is CASSRLAGGGEQYF. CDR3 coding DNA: TGTGCCAGCAGCCGACTAGCGGGGGGCGGTGAGCAGTACTTC.

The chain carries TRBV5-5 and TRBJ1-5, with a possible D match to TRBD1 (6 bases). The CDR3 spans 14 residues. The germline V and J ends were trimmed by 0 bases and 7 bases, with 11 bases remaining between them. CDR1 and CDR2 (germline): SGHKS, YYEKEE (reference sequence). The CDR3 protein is CASSLDGQGQPQHF. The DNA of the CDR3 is TGTGCCAGCAGCTTGGACGGGCAGGGGCAGCCCCAGCATTTT. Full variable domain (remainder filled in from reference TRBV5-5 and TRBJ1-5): DAGVTQSPTHLIKTRGQQVTLRCSPISGHKSVSWYQQVLGQGPQFIFQYYEKEERGRGNFPDRFSARQFPNYSSELNVNALLLGDSALYLCASSLDGQGQPQHFGDGTRLSIL.

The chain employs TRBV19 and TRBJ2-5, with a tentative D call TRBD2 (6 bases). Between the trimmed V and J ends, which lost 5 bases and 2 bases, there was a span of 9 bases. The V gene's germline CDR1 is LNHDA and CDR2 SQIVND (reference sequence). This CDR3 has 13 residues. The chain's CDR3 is CASSRGYQETQYF. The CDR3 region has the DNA TGTGCCAGTAGTCGGGGGTATCAAGAGACCCAGTACTTC.

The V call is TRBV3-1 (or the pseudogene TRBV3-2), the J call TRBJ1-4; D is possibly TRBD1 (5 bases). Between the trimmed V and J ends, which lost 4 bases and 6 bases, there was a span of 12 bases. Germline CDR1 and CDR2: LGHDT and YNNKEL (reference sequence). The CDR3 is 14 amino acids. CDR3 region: CASSRSGTDEKLFF. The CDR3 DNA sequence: TGTGCCAGCAGCCGTAGCGGGACGGATGAAAAACTGTTTTTT.

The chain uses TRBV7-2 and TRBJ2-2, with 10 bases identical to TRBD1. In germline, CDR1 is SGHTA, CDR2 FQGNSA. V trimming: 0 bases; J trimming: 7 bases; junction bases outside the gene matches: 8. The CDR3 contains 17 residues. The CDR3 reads CASSLASGTGAGGELFF. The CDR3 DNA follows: TGTGCCAGCAGCTTAGCGTCCGGGACAGGGGCCGGCGGGGAGCTGTTTTTT.

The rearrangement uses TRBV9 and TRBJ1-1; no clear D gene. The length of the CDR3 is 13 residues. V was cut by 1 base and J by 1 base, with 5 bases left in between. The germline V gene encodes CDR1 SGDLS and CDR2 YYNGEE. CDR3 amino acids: CASSVQENTEAFF. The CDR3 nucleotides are TGTGCCAGCAGCGTACAGGAGAACACTGAAGCTTTCTTT.

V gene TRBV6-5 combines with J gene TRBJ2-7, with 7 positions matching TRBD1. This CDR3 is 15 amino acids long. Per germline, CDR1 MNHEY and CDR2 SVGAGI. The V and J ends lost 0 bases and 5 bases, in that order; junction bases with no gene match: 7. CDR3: CASSYSRGLVNEQYF. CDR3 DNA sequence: TGTGCCAGCAGTTACTCAAGGGGGCTGGTCAACGAGCAGTACTTC.

CDR3 residues: CASSPGQGAVGTEAFF. In DNA form, the CDR3 reads TGTGCCAGCAGCCCCGGACAGGGGGCCGTGGGCACTGAAGCTTTCTTT. The chain employs TRBV3-1 (or the pseudogene TRBV3-2) and TRBJ1-1; 11 bases align to TRBD1. The CDR3 runs 16 residues. The germline V gene encodes CDR1 LGHDT and CDR2 YNNKEL (reference sequence). Unmatched junction bases numbered 8, after V lost 4 bases and J lost 4 bases.

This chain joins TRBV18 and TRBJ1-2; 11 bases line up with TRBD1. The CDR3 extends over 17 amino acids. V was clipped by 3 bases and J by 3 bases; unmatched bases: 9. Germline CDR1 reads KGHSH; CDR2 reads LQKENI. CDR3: CASSPGQGAMVDYGYTF. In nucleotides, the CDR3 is TGTGCCAGCTCACCCGGACAGGGGGCAATGGTTGACTATGGCTACACCTTC.

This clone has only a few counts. The CDR3 DNA is TGTGCCAGCAGTTCAAGGACCGGGAGCTACACCTTC. Translating gives CASSSRTGSYTF. The chain couples TRBV12-3 or TRBV12-4 to TRBJ1-2; D is unresolved. This CDR3 contains 12 residues. V shed 4 bases and J shed 9 bases, with 12 bases lying between them.